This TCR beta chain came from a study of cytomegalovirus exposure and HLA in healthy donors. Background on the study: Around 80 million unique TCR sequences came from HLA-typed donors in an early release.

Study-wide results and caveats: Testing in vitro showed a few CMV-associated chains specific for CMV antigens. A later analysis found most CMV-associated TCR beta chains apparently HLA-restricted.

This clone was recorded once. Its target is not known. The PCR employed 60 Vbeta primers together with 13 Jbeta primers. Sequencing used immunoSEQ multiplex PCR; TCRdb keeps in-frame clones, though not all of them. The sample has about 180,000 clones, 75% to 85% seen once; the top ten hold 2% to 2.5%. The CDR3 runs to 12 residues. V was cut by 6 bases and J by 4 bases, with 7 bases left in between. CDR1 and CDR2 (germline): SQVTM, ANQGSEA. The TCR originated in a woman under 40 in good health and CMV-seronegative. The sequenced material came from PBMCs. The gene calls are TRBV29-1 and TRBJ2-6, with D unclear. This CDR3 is CSVSRGANVLTF. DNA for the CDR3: TGCAGCGTGTCCAGGGGGGCCAACGTCCTGACTTTC.